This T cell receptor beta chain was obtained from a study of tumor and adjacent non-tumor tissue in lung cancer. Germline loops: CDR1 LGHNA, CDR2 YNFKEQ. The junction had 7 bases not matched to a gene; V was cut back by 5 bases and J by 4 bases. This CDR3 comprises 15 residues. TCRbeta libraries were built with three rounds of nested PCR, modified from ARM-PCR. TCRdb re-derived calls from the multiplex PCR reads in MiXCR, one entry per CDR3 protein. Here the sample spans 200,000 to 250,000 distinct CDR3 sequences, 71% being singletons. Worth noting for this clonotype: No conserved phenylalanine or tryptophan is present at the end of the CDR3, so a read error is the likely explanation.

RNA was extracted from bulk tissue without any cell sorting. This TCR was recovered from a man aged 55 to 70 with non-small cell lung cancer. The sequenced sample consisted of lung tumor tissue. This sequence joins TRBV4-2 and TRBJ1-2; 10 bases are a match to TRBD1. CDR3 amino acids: CASSGGDRGFYGYTC. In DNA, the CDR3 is TGTGCCAGCAGCGGGGGGGACAGGGGCTTCTATGGCTACACCTGC.